Given below is one T cell receptor beta chain in context. Germline CDR1 is MGHRA and CDR2 is YSYEKL. V lost 1 base to trimming and J lost 0 bases, with 17 bases between them. The CDR3 spans 18 residues. The sample originates from a study of PD-1 blockade in mismatch repair-deficient tumors. Profiled with immunoSEQ multiplex PCR; TCRdb holds only in-frame clones, not every one. The profile shows tens of thousands of clones, 70% to 90% of them singletons. The V and J genes are TRBV4-1 and TRBJ2-3; D might be TRBD1 (5 bases). This TCR derives from an adult with mismatch repair-deficient cancer. The specimen comprised peripheral blood, sampled 44 weeks after starting pembrolizumab. CDR3 amino acids: CASSQGQYWTQSTDTQYF. The CDR3 nucleotides are TGCGCCAGCAGCCAAGGTCAATATTGGACACAGAGCACAGATACGCAGTATTTT.